The next 26 T cell receptor beta chains were all read from a single sample in a study of T cell changes during pregnancy in multiple sclerosis. Clones were read by immunoSEQ multiplex PCR, and TCRdb kept only the in-frame ones, dropping some. Here the sample spans about 120,000 clones, approximately 93% being singletons. The input for sequencing was peripheral blood, taken before pregnancy. The receptors originated from a female donor with multiple sclerosis, enrolled in a pregnancy study.

V and J are TRBV27 and TRBJ1-1, with 8 bases matching TRBD1. CDR3 size: 15 residues. J gave up 4 bases and V 6 bases, and 10 bases lay outside the gene matches. Germline V CDR1 and CDR2: MNHEY, SMNVEV (reference sequence). CDR3 protein: CASSPSDRVGTEAFF. In DNA, the CDR3 is TGTGCCAGCAGCCCATCGGACAGGGTGGGCACTGAAGCTTTCTTT.

The J gene is TRBJ1-1, the V gene TRBV30, with D perhaps matching TRBD1 (5 bases). V gave up 3 bases and J gave up 7 bases, with 6 bases separating them. Germline values: CDR1 GTSNPN, CDR2 SVGIG (reference sequence). This CDR3 contains 10 residues. CDR3 residues: CAWRDSEAFF. The CDR3 DNA is TGTGCCTGGAGAGACAGTGAAGCTTTCTTT. Full variable domain (missing parts from reference TRBV30 and TRBJ1-1): SQTIHQWPATLVQPVGSPLSLECTVEGTSNPNLYWYRQAAGRGLQLLFYSVGIGQISSEVPQNLSASRPQDRQFILSSKKLLLSDSGFYLCAWRDSEAFFGQGTRLTVV.

V usage is TRBV5-6 and J usage is TRBJ1-2, with D perhaps TRBD1 (5 bases). The germline V gene encodes CDR1 SGHDT and CDR2 YYEEEE. The CDR3 spans 16 residues. V was clipped by 3 bases and J by 5 bases, with 20 bases between them. CDR3 coding DNA: TGTGCCAGCAGCTCAATTCATGCCGGGACTCGATATGGCTACACCTTC. It yields the protein CASSSIHAGTRYGYTF.

The J gene is TRBJ1-2, the V gene TRBV29-1, with 8 nucleotides matching TRBD1. This CDR3 spans 14 amino acids. The V segment lost 3 bases and the J segment 4 bases; nucleotides outside the gene matches: 7. Germline V gene data show CDR1 as SQVTM and CDR2 as ANQGSEA. CDR3 loop: CSVEGRGPIYGYTF. The CDR3 DNA reads as TGCAGCGTTGAGGGCAGGGGGCCTATCTATGGCTACACCTTC. Full variable domain (remainder filled in from reference TRBV29-1 and TRBJ1-2): SAVISQKPSRDICQRGTSLTIQCQVDSQVTMMFWYRQQPGQSLTLIATANQGSEATYESGFVIDKFPISRPNLTFSTLTVSNMSPEDSSIYLCSVEGRGPIYGYTFGSGTRLTVV.

This chain uses TRBV5-8 with TRBJ2-6; the D gene is possibly TRBD1 (6 bases). This CDR3 region has 15 residues. Germline CDR1 and CDR2: SGHTS and YDEGEE. V dropped 3 bases and J dropped 1 base, with 8 bases sitting between them. In nucleotides, the CDR3 is TGTGCCAGCAGCTCAACAGGGTCTGGGGCCAACGTCCTGACTTTC. Translating it yields CASSSTGSGANVLTF.

V usage is TRBV2 and J usage is TRBJ2-7, with 7 bases fitting TRBD2. CDR3 length: 13 residues. J lost 2 bases, V lost 4 bases, and 2 bases had no gene match. Germline CDR1 SNHLY, CDR2 FYNNEI. CDR3 DNA: TGTGCCAGCAGTGGGGGGGGGACCTACGAGCAGTACTTC. Translation gives CASSGGGTYEQYF.

This clone has more than one count but fewer than ten. This chain links TRBV18 with TRBJ1-5; weak D call: TRBD1 (5 bases). V was shortened by 0 bases and J by 4 bases, with 10 bases between the two germline ends. The CDR3 spans 15 residues. Germline CDR1 is KGHSH and CDR2 is LQKENI. The DNA for the CDR3 is TGTGCCAGCTCACCACCCGGGGGACCTAATCAGCCCCAGCATTTT. Its protein product is CASSPPGGPNQPQHF.

This CDR3 is CASSALAGANTGELFF. In DNA form, the CDR3 reads TGTGCCAGCAGTGCCTTGGCGGGAGCGAACACCGGGGAGCTGTTTTTT. The chain has TRBV2 and TRBJ2-2; 7 bases are a match to TRBD2. The germline gives CDR1 SNHLY, CDR2 FYNNEI. This CDR3 has 16 residues. The V and J ends lost 4 bases and 0 bases, in that order; junction bases with no gene match: 5.

The gene calls are TRBV2 and TRBJ1-1; D perhaps matches TRBD1 (5 bases). This CDR3 region has 13 residues. V lost 6 bases and J lost 4, with 12 bases in between. Germline CDR1 SNHLY, CDR2 FYNNEI. CDR3 sequence reads: CASRTGGGTEAFF. The CDR3 bases are TGTGCCAGCAGGACCGGGGGAGGCACTGAAGCTTTCTTT. Full variable domain (remainder filled in from reference TRBV2 and TRBJ1-1): EPEVTQTPSHQVTQMGQEVILRCVPISNHLYFYWYRQILGQKVEFLVSFYNNEISEKSEIFDDQFSVERPDGSNFTLKIRSTKLEDSAMYFCASRTGGGTEAFFGQGTRLTVV.

The count of this clone is one. This rearrangement joins TRBV30 to TRBJ1-2, with D possibly matching TRBD1 (6 bases). Germline V lookup: CDR1 GTSNPN, CDR2 SVGIG (reference sequence). CDR3 length: 14 amino acids. V dropped 0 bases and J dropped 8 bases, with 16 bases sitting between them. The CDR3, as DNA: TGTGCCTGGAGTGTACAAGGGGTTCAGGGGGGCTACACCTTC. Translated, it gives CAWSVQGVQGGYTF. Using reference TRBV30 and TRBJ1-2 for the parts outside the CDR3, the full variable domain is SQTIHQWPATLVQPVGSPLSLECTVEGTSNPNLYWYRQAAGRGLQLLFYSVGIGQISSEVPQNLSASRPQDRQFILSSKKLLLSDSGFYLCAWSVQGVQGGYTFGSGTRLTVV.

The rearrangement links TRBV19 to TRBJ2-5; 9 bases line up with TRBD1. There are 15 residues in the CDR3. The J segment lost 2 bases and the V segment lost 6 bases, leaving 7 bases of the junction unmatched. From germline, CDR1 is LNHDA and CDR2 SQIVND (reference sequence). The chain's CDR3 is CASSQRDRAQETQYF. The DNA for the CDR3 is TGTGCCAGTAGCCAGCGGGACAGGGCACAAGAGACCCAGTACTTC.

This chain joins TRBV7-3 and TRBJ1-6, with no clear D. CDR1 SGHTA and CDR2 FQGTGA come from the germline V gene. The germline V and J ends were trimmed by 1 base and 6 bases, with 10 bases remaining between them. This CDR3 is built from 15 residues. This CDR3 reads CASSLSRGFNSPLHF. CDR3 nucleotides: TGTGCCAGCAGCTTAAGCCGGGGTTTTAATTCACCCCTCCACTTT.

The J gene is TRBJ1-3, the V gene TRBV9; no firm D call. Per germline, CDR1 SGDLS and CDR2 YYNGEE. The CDR3 runs 15 residues. Trimming took off 3 bases at V and 0 bases at J, with 10 bases between the two ends. The CDR3 sequence is CASSAGSTSGNTIYF. Written as DNA, the CDR3 is TGTGCCAGCAGCGCAGGCAGTACCTCTGGAAACACCATATATTTT. The entire variable domain, with the rest obtained from reference TRBV9 and TRBJ1-3, is as follows: DSGVTQTPKHLITATGQRVTLRCSPRSGDLSVYWYQQSLDQGLQFLIQYYNGEERAKGNILERFSAQQFPDLHSELNLSSLELGDSALYFCASSAGSTSGNTIYFGEGSWLTVV.

The V gene is TRBV29-1, the J gene TRBJ2-5; a weak D match, TRBD2 (6 bases). Germline lookup yields CDR1 SQVTM and CDR2 ANQGSEA. The CDR3 runs to 16 residues. The ends were cut back, 6 bases at V and 9 bases at J, with 29 bases in the middle. The CDR3 nucleotides are TGCAGCGTCGAGGGGACTCGGATCGGAGAAAGAGAAGCCCAGTACTTC. Translated: CSVEGTRIGEREAQYF.

The CDR3 nucleotides read TGTGCCAGCAGCCAATTCCAACAGGGCCCTATCTCCTACGAGCAGTACTTC. Translation: CASSQFQQGPISYEQYF. The rearrangement links TRBV4-2 to TRBJ2-7; D perhaps matches TRBD1 (6 bases). V lost 2 bases, J lost 0 bases, and 17 bases lay in between. CDR3 size: 17 residues. CDR1 LGHNA and CDR2 YNFKEQ come from the germline V gene.

The chain joins TRBV12-5 to TRBJ2-1; the D is unclear. The CDR3 is 14 amino acids. CDR1 LGHNT and CDR2 FRNRAP come from the germline V gene. V was shortened by 1 base and J by 6 bases, with 10 bases between the two germline ends. CDR3 bases: TGTGCTAGTGGTTTGGACCCACTTTCCAATGAGCAGTTCTTC. This encodes CASGLDPLSNEQFF.

This chain connects TRBV7-6 to TRBJ2-5; 10 bases line up with TRBD2. CDR1 is SGHVS, CDR2 FNYEAQ, per germline. J gave up 4 bases and V 4 bases, and 3 bases lay outside the gene matches. This CDR3 contains 14 residues. The CDR3 sequence: CASSWTSGGETQYF. CDR3 coding DNA: TGTGCCAGCAGCTGGACTAGCGGTGGAGAGACCCAGTACTTC.

The chain employs TRBV11-3 and TRBJ2-3; possible D gene TRBD2, 6 bases. There are 11 residues in the CDR3. Trimming left V 5 bases short and J 10 bases short, with 10 bases between. Germline loops: CDR1 SGHNT, CDR2 YENEEA. The CDR3: CASSTGTAQYF. Written as DNA, the CDR3 is TGTGCCAGCAGCACCGGGACTGCGCAGTATTTT.

The chain has TRBV30 and TRBJ2-7; 9 nucleotides agree with TRBD2. This CDR3 is built from 16 residues. V dropped 4 bases and J dropped 1; count of bases not matched to a gene: 11. Germline CDR1 reads GTSNPN; CDR2 reads SVGIG (reference sequence). The CDR3 protein is CAWTVGVAGASYEQYF. The CDR3 coding sequence is TGTGCCTGGACCGTAGGGGTAGCGGGAGCTTCCTACGAGCAGTACTTC.

J is TRBJ1-3 and V is TRBV4-2; weak D call: TRBD1 (5 bases). Trimming removed 1 base at V and 3 bases at J, with 16 bases between. CDR1 and CDR2 (germline): LGHNA, YNFKEQ. CDR3 length: 17 residues. The CDR3 DNA sequence: TGTGCCAGCAGCCAAGGCTCGCCGGGGGATGGTGGAAACACCATATATTTT. Amino acids: CASSQGSPGDGGNTIYF.

V gene TRBV2 combines with J gene TRBJ1-1; TRBD1 might be the D (5 bases). Trimming shortened V by 4 bases and J by 4 bases, and 13 bases separated the two germline ends. Per the germline V gene, CDR1 is SNHLY and CDR2 is FYNNEI. This CDR3 is built from 14 residues. The CDR3 loop reads CASSVGGGGTEAFF. In nucleotides, the CDR3 is TGTGCCAGCAGTGTGGGCGGGGGGGGCACTGAAGCTTTCTTT.

The chain is built from TRBV30 and TRBJ2-7; tentative D call: TRBD2 (5 bases). The length of the CDR3 is 14 residues. Looked up from germline, CDR1 is GTSNPN and CDR2 is SVGIG (reference sequence). V gave up 1 base and J gave up 3 bases, with 13 bases separating them. CDR3 sequence (DNA): TGTGCCTGGAGTGAAAGAGGGATCGGCTACGAGCAGTACTTC. Its protein is CAWSERGIGYEQYF.

The J gene is TRBJ2-1, the V gene TRBV29-1, with 7 bases aligning to TRBD2. The V gene's germline CDR1 is SQVTM and CDR2 ANQGSEA. The ends lost 4 bases at V and 0 bases at J; junction bases unmatched: 3. The CDR3 is made up of 14 amino acids. CDR3 amino acids: CSVGGGSSYNEQFF. The CDR3, as DNA: TGCAGCGTTGGAGGCGGGAGCTCCTACAATGAGCAGTTCTTC.

V gene TRBV7-9 combines with J gene TRBJ2-1, with 8 bases identical to TRBD1. Germline V gene data show CDR1 as SEHNR and CDR2 as FQNEAQ (reference sequence). This CDR3 has 16 residues. J was trimmed by 6 bases and V by 1 base; bases with no gene match: 8. In DNA form, the CDR3 reads TGTGCCAGCAGCTTAGGGGCAGGGGGCTGGAGCAATGAGCAGTTCTTC. It translates to CASSLGAGGWSNEQFF.

This clone came up once. V gene TRBV2 combines with J gene TRBJ2-5; 7 bases are shared with TRBD1. The CDR3 is made up of 14 amino acids. The V gene end was trimmed by 7 bases and the J gene end by 4 bases; junction bases not matched to a gene: 9. Per germline, CDR1 SNHLY and CDR2 FYNNEI. CDR3 residues: CASNARGQSETQYF. CDR3 DNA sequence: TGTGCCAGCAATGCTAGGGGGCAGTCAGAGACCCAGTACTTC.

V is TRBV7-6 and J is TRBJ2-5; 9 positions match TRBD1. This CDR3 is 15 amino acids long. Germline CDR1 SGHVS, CDR2 FNYEAQ. Unmatched junction bases numbered 8, after V lost 4 bases and J lost 5 bases. CDR3 residues: CASSYGTGFLETQYF. The CDR3, as DNA: TGTGCCAGCAGCTATGGGACAGGGTTTCTGGAGACCCAGTACTTC.